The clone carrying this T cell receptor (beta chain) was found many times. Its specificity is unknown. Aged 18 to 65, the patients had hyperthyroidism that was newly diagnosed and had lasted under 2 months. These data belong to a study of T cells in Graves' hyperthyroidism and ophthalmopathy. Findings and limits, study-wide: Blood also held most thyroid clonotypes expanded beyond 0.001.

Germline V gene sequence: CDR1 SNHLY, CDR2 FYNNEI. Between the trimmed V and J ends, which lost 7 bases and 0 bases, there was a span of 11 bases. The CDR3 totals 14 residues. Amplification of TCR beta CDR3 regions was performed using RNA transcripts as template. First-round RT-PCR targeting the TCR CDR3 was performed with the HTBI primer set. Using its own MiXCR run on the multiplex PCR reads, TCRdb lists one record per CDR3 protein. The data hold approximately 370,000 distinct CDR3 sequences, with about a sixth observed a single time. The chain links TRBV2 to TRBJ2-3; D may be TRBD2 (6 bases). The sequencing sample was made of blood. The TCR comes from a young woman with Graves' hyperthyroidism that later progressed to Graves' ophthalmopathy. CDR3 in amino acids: CASNYRGSTDTQYF. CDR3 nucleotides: TGTGCCAGCAACTACCGGGGGAGCACAGATACGCAGTATTTT. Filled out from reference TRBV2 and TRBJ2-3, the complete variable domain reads EPEVTQTPSHQVTQMGQEVILRCVPISNHLYFYWYRQILGQKVEFLVSFYNNEISEKSEIFDDQFSVERPDGSNFTLKIRSTKLEDSAMYFCASNYRGSTDTQYFGPGTRLTVL.